These T cell receptor beta chains were read from a single sample in a study of blood T cell repertoires in COVID-19. Measured with immunoSEQ multiplex PCR; TCRdb has only the in-frame clones, and not every one. Among approximately 200,000 clones listed, around four fifths were seen once. The sample taken for sequencing was peripheral blood. All receptors derive from a woman in her thirties with acute or convalescent COVID-19. Both conserved end residues are part of each CDR3. The order of the fields is D gene, CDR3 length, clone size, J gene, V gene, CDR3 protein, CDR3 DNA. The D gene is left open where the match is weak. Clone size appears in some rows only: once, few, many, or a class for an expanded clone.

d_gene: -
len: 16
abundance: -
j_gene: TRBJ1-1
v_gene: TRBV9
CDR3aa: CASSVEGHAVNTEAFF
CDR3nt: TGTGCCAGCAGCGTAGAGGGACACGCGGTGAACACTGAAGCTTTCTTT

d_gene: -
len: 11
abundance: -
j_gene: TRBJ2-1
v_gene: TRBV9
CDR3aa: CASSNLNEQFF
CDR3nt: TGTGCCAGCAGCAATTTAAATGAGCAGTTCTTC

d_gene: -
len: 12
abundance: few
j_gene: TRBJ2-7
v_gene: TRBV6-5
CDR3aa: CASSAWDMPEYF
CDR3nt: TGTGCCAGCAGCGCATGGGACATGCCTGAGTACTTC

d_gene: -
len: 15
abundance: -
j_gene: TRBJ2-7
v_gene: TRBV6-1
CDR3aa: CASSELTRGSHEQYF
CDR3nt: TGTGCCAGCAGTGAACTGACGAGGGGGTCCCACGAGCAGTACTTC

d_gene: -
len: 15
abundance: -
j_gene: TRBJ1-6
v_gene: TRBV6-5
CDR3aa: CASRLSGQNNSPLHF
CDR3nt: TGTGCCAGCAGATTATCCGGACAGAATAATTCACCCCTCCACTTT

d_gene: TRBD1
len: 16
abundance: -
j_gene: TRBJ1-4
v_gene: TRBV4-2
CDR3aa: CASSQVRTGGFEKLFF
CDR3nt: TGTGCCAGCAGCCAAGTTCGGACAGGGGGGTTTGAAAAACTGTTTTTT

d_gene: -
len: 14
abundance: -
j_gene: TRBJ1-5
v_gene: TRBV9
CDR3aa: CASSVSGMDQPQHF
CDR3nt: TGTGCCAGCAGCGTCTCAGGGATGGATCAGCCCCAGCATTTT

d_gene: -
len: 13
abundance: -
j_gene: TRBJ1-4
v_gene: TRBV29-1
CDR3aa: CSVDRGSGEKLFF
CDR3nt: TGCAGCGTTGATAGGGGTAGCGGTGAAAAACTGTTTTTT

d_gene: -
len: 15
abundance: -
j_gene: TRBJ2-3
v_gene: TRBV5-1
CDR3aa: CASSLGLREADTQYF
CDR3nt: TGCGCCAGCAGCTTGGGTCTGAGGGAGGCAGATACGCAGTATTTT

d_gene: TRBD1
len: 15
abundance: once
j_gene: TRBJ2-7
v_gene: TRBV27
CDR3aa: CASSFRTGLGDEQYF
CDR3nt: TGTGCCAGCAGTTTCCGGACAGGCCTCGGGGACGAGCAGTACTTC

d_gene: -
len: 13
abundance: -
j_gene: TRBJ1-3
v_gene: TRBV5-8
CDR3aa: CASSRYIGNTIYF
CDR3nt: TGTGCCAGCAGCCGTTACATTGGAAACACCATATATTTT

d_gene: TRBD1
len: 15
abundance: -
j_gene: TRBJ1-1
v_gene: TRBV6-5
CDR3aa: CASSPQDRGSAEAFF
CDR3nt: TGTGCCAGCAGTCCCCAGGACAGGGGGTCGGCTGAAGCTTTCTTT

d_gene: TRBD1
len: 13
abundance: -
j_gene: TRBJ1-4
v_gene: TRBV30
CDR3aa: CAWRDRAYEKLFF
CDR3nt: TGTGCCTGGAGGGACAGGGCCTATGAAAAACTGTTTTTT

d_gene: -
len: 13
abundance: -
j_gene: TRBJ1-2
v_gene: TRBV6-6
CDR3aa: CASSYSGRYGYTF
CDR3nt: TGTGCCAGCAGTTACTCGGGCCGCTATGGCTACACCTTC

d_gene: -
len: 12
abundance: -
j_gene: TRBJ1-2
v_gene: TRBV28
CDR3aa: CASSLSSYGYTF
CDR3nt: TGTGCCAGCAGTTTATCGAGCTATGGCTACACCTTC

d_gene: TRBD1
len: 13
abundance: -
j_gene: TRBJ1-2
v_gene: TRBV28
CDR3aa: CASSRDRVEGYTF
CDR3nt: TGTGCCAGCAGCCGGGACAGGGTAGAGGGCTACACCTTC

d_gene: -
len: 14
abundance: -
j_gene: TRBJ1-1
v_gene: TRBV7-9
CDR3aa: CASSFLQGNTEAFF
CDR3nt: TGTGCCAGCAGCTTTCTACAGGGGAACACTGAAGCTTTCTTT

d_gene: -
len: 13
abundance: -
j_gene: TRBJ2-7
v_gene: TRBV28
CDR3aa: CASSFPLSREQYF
CDR3nt: TGTGCCAGCAGTTTCCCCCTGTCGCGGGAGCAGTACTTC

d_gene: TRBD2
len: 14
abundance: -
j_gene: TRBJ2-3
v_gene: TRBV7-9
CDR3aa: CASSFAGDTDTQYF
CDR3nt: TGTGCCAGCAGCTTTGCGGGGGACACAGATACGCAGTATTTT

d_gene: -
len: 13
abundance: -
j_gene: TRBJ1-5
v_gene: TRBV6-5
CDR3aa: CASAGASNQPQHF
CDR3nt: TGTGCCAGCGCAGGGGCAAGCAATCAGCCCCAGCATTTT

d_gene: -
len: 16
abundance: -
j_gene: TRBJ1-6
v_gene: TRBV7-8
CDR3aa: CASSLAGQNYNSPLHF
CDR3nt: TGTGCCAGCAGCTTAGCCGGACAGAACTATAATTCACCCCTCCACTTT

d_gene: TRBD1
len: 14
abundance: -
j_gene: TRBJ2-2
v_gene: TRBV5-1
CDR3aa: CVKAGTGETGELFF
CDR3nt: TGCGTCAAAGCAGGGACAGGGGAAACCGGGGAGCTGTTTTTT

d_gene: -
len: 13
abundance: -
j_gene: TRBJ1-4
v_gene: TRBV19
CDR3aa: CASSTVTNEKLFF
CDR3nt: TGTGCCAGTAGTACGGTAACTAATGAAAAACTGTTTTTT

d_gene: -
len: 15
abundance: few
j_gene: TRBJ1-1
v_gene: TRBV14
CDR3aa: CASAKQGGLGTEAFF
CDR3nt: TGTGCCAGCGCCAAACAGGGTGGGCTTGGCACTGAAGCTTTCTTT

d_gene: -
len: 13
abundance: -
j_gene: TRBJ1-1
v_gene: TRBV9
CDR3aa: CASGQRGGQAAFF
CDR3nt: TGTGCCAGCGGACAGAGGGGGGGGCAAGCAGCTTTCTTT